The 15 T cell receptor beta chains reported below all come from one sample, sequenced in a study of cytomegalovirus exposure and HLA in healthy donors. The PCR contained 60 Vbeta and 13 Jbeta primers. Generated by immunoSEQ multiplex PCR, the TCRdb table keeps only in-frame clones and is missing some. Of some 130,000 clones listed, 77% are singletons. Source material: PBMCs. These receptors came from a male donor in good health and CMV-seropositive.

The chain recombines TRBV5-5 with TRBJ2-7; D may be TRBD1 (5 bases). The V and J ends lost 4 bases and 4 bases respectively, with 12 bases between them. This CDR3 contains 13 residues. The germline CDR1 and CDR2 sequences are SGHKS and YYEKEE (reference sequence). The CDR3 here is CASSGAVKYEQYF. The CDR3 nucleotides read TGTGCCAGCAGCGGGGCAGTCAAGTACGAGCAGTACTTC. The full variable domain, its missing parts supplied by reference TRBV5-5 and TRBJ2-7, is DAGVTQSPTHLIKTRGQQVTLRCSPISGHKSVSWYQQVLGQGPQFIFQYYEKEERGRGNFPDRFSARQFPNYSSELNVNALLLGDSALYLCASSGAVKYEQYFGPGTRLTVT.

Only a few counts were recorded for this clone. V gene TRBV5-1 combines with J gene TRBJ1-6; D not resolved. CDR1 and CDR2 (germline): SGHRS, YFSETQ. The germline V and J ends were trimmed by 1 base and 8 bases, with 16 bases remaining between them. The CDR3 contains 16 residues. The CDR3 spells CASSLRPGVRDSPLHF. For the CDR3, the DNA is TGCGCCAGCAGCTTGCGACCCGGGGTCCGGGATTCACCCCTCCACTTT.

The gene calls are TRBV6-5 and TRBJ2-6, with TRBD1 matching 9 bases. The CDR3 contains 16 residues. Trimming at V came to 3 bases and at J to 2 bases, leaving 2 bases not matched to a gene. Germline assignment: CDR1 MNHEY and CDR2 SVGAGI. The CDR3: CASSYRTGAGANVLTF. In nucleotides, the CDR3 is TGTGCCAGCAGTTATCGGACAGGGGCTGGGGCCAACGTCCTGACTTTC.

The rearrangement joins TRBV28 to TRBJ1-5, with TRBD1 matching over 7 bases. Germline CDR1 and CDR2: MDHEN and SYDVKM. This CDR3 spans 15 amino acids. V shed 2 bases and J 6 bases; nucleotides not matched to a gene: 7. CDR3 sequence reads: CASSLGTASSQPQHF. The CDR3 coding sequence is TGTGCCAGCAGTTTAGGGACAGCCAGCTCTCAGCCCCAGCATTTT.

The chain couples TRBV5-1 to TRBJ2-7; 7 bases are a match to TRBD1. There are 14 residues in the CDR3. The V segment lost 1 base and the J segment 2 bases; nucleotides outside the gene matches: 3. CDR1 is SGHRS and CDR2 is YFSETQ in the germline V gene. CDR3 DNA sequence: TGCGCCAGCAGCTTGACAGGGGACCCCTACGAGCAGTACTTC. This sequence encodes CASSLTGDPYEQYF.

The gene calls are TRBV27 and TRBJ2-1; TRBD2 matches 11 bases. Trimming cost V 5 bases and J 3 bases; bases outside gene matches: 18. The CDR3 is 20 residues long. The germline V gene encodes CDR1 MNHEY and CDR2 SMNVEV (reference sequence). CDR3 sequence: CASSEQTSGVLNFDYNEQFF. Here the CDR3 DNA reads TGTGCCAGCAGTGAACAGACTAGCGGGGTTCTGAATTTTGACTACAATGAGCAGTTCTTC.

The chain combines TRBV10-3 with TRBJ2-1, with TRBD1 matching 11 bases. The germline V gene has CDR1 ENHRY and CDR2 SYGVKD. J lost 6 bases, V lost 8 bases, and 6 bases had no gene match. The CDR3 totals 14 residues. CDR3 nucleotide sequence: TGTGCCATCGGGGCGGACAGGGGGCTCAATGAGCAGTTCTTC. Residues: CAIGADRGLNEQFF.

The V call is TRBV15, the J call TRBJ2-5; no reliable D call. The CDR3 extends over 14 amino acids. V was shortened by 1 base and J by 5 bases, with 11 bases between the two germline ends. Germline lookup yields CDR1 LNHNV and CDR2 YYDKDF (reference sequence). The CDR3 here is CATSRGSNEETQYF. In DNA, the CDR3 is TGTGCCACCAGCAGAGGGAGTAACGAGGAGACCCAGTACTTC.

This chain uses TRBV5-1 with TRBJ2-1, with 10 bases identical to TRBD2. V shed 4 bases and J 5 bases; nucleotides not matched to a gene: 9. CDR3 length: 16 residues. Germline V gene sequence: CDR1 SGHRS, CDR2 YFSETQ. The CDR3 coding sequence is TGCGCCAGCAGCAGCGCACTAGCGGGGCTGAACAATGAGCAGTTCTTC. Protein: CASSSALAGLNNEQFF.

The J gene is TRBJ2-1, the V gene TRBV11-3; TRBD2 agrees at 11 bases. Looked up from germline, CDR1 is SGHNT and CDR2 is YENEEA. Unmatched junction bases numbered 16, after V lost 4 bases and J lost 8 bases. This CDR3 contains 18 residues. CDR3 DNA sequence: TGTGCCAGCAGCTCAAAAGAGACTAGCGGGGCTAGCATCCATGAGCAGTTCTTC. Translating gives CASSSKETSGASIHEQFF.

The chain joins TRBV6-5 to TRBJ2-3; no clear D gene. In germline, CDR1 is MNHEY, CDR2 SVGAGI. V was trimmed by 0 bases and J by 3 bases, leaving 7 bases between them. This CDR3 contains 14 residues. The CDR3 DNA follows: TGTGCCAGCAGTTACTCGACATCAACAGATACGCAGTATTTT. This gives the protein CASSYSTSTDTQYF.

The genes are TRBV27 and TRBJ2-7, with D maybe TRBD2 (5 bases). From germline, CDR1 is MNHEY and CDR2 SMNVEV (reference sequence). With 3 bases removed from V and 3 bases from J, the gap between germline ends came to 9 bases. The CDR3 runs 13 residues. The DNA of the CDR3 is TGTGCCAGCAGTTTGGTCGGGAACTACGAGCAGTACTTC. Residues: CASSLVGNYEQYF.

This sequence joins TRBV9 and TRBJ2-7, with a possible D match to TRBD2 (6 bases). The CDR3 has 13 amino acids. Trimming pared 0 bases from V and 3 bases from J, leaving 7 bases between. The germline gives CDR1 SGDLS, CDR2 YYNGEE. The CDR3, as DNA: TGTGCCAGCAGCGTAGACGGGGGCTACGAGCAGTACTTC. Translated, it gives CASSVDGGYEQYF.

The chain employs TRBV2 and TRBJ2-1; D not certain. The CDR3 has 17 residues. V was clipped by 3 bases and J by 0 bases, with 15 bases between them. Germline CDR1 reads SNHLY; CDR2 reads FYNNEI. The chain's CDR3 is CASSERHPISSYNEQFF. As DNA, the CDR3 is TGTGCCAGCAGTGAGAGACATCCTATAAGCTCCTACAATGAGCAGTTCTTC.

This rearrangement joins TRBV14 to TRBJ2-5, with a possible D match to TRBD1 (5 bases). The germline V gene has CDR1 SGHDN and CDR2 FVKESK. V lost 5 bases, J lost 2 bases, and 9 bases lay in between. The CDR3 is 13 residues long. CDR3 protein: CASSRGIQETQYF. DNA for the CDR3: TGTGCCAGCAGCAGGGGAATACAAGAGACCCAGTACTTC.